This T cell receptor beta chain was recovered during a study of breast tumors, draining lymph nodes, adjacent tissues. Overall study findings and caveats: Tumors had less TCR diversity than lymph nodes, more than nontumor tissue. Most tumor T cells seemingly derive from lymph node, then expand in tumor. Luminal-like breast cancer showed significantly greater tumor-nontumor repertoire similarity than basal-like breast cancer did. Data only fit, rather than demonstrated, lymph node origin of most tumor T cells.

This clonotype was seen only a few times. Its antigen remains unknown. TCRdb independently ran MiXCR on the multiplex PCR reads; one entry per CDR3 protein. The data contain tens of thousands of distinct CDR3 sequences, 23% of them seen just once; the ten biggest clones take up 6.5% to 8%. Trimming stripped 3 bases from V and 10 bases from J, with 22 bases between. The CDR3 is made up of 17 amino acids. CDR1 SEHNR and CDR2 FQNEAQ come from the germline V gene (reference sequence). The chain carries TRBV7-9 and TRBJ1-6; maybe TRBD1 (6 bases). This sequence originates from a female donor with breast cancer. Some clones in this sample may be carry-over from other donors' samples. Sequenced material: breast tumor tissue. CDR3 DNA: TGTGCCAGCAGCTTTCAAGACTTGTTGGGGGCGAGGTCACCCCTCCACTTT. Protein: CASSFQDLLGARSPLHF. The full variable domain, completed using reference TRBV7-9 and TRBJ1-6, is DTGVSQNPRHKITKRGQNVTFRCDPISEHNRLYWYRQTLGQGPEFLTYFQNEAQLEKSRLLSDRFSAERPKGSFSTLEIQRTEQGDSAMYLCASSFQDLLGARSPLHFGNGTRLTVT.